This T cell receptor beta chain is drawn from a study of blood T cell repertoires in COVID-19. The assay was immunoSEQ multiplex PCR, and TCRdb's table has in-frame clones only and misses some. The repertoire includes under 150,000 clones, around 88% of them detected once, and approximately 2.3% sits in the top ten. There are a few counts of this clone. The CDR3 has 15 residues. The trim removed 8 bases at V and 5 bases at J, leaving 10 bases unmatched. Germline lookup yields CDR1 LNHDA and CDR2 SQIVND (reference sequence). Symptom resolution, clearance, or two negative PCRs marked the recovered donors of Cohort 3.

The V and J genes are TRBV19 and TRBJ1-5; 9 bases match TRBD1. Material: PBMCs or T cells enriched from blood (not recorded which). The source is a woman aged 45-60 years who had recovered from COVID-19. In nucleotides, the CDR3 is TGTGCCAGTGCCCCGGACAGGGGCCAACATCAGCCCCAGCATTTT. As protein: CASAPDRGQHQPQHF.